This T cell receptor beta chain is from a study of cytomegalovirus exposure and HLA in healthy donors. Study-wide background: Most donors, approximately 82% of around 400 genotyped, fell in the Caucasian-associated ancestry cluster.

In regard to this clone: The antigen remains unidentified.

Study-level results: Among the CMV-associated chains, three were confirmed in vitro as specific for CMV antigens. Per a prior analysis, the majority of TCR beta V segments were productive roughly 90% or roughly 30% of the time.

Trimming left V 2 bases short and J 2 bases short, with 4 bases between. The CDR3 is 13 amino acids. CDR1 and CDR2 (germline): SNHLY, FYNNEI. PCR employed 60 Vbeta and 13 Jbeta primers. The protocol was immunoSEQ multiplex PCR, while the TCRdb copy is restricted to in-frame clones and leaves out a portion. The sample records about 140,000 clones, about three fifths being singletons. Source material: PBMCs. V and J are TRBV2 and TRBJ2-1, with no clear D. The clonotype originates from a male donor in good health and CMV-seronegative. This CDR3 reads CASSELTYNEQFF. CDR3 in DNA: TGTGCCAGCAGTGAACTTACCTACAATGAGCAGTTCTTC.